This TCR beta chain was recovered during a study of T cell repertoires in cytomegalovirus infection (dated by TCRdb to the late 2010s). About the full investigation: Peptide stimulations targeted recently identified HLA-C-restricted CMV epitopes, whose presentation resists viral immunomodulation, together with well-studied HLA-B-restricted epitopes. The HLA type of each donor mattered for the analysis, because public TCR beta signatures pointed to carriage of CMV infection along with the matching HLA type. The investigation overall reported the following: The ex vivo response was dominated by HLA-C-restricted CMV-specific TCR beta clonotypes, which also provided the single most frequent clonotype in two of eight donors. In both this cohort and an independent cohort of under 450 donors, the cumulative frequency of public TCR beta family members distinguished carriers of CMV infection plus the relevant HLA type.

By share, this clonotype ranks as medium-sized (0.01 to 0.1%). The antigen this receptor binds is unknown. The record has no base qualities; no much larger clone is one base away. The treatment or condition label on this specimen signifies: in vitro stimulation with specific CMV peptide epitopes to enrich CMV-specific T cells. TCRdb records Illumina HiSeq 1500 as the sequencer. Using fastp at Q25 and MiXCR, TCRdb reprocessed the public reads and kept productive beta chains. One record per CDR3 amino acid sequence lists the most common genes and DNA. The sample data list approximately 910,000 distinct CDR3 sequences, and about 33% of these were observed just once. The top ten constitute 13% of the sample. The sequenced sample was cultured CD8+ T cells from PBMCs, obtained from culture after CMV antigen stimulation. The clonotype comes from a human donor in good health (CMV status not recorded). Some clones in this sample may be carry-over from other donors' samples.

The CDR3 sequence is CASSPGLAEPVASDEQYV. The bases are TGTGCCAGCAGCCCCGGGCTAGCGGAGCCCGTCGCATCCGACGAGCAGTACGTC. The chain is encoded by TRBV7-8 joined to TRBJ2-7, with 7 middle bases fitting TRBD2. From the cysteine through the valine, the CDR3 covers 18 amino acids. The read is trimmed to its CDR3 DNA, 54 bases read in frame from base 1. V is cut back by 5 bases and J by 5 bases, with 21 bases in the junction unmatched. Per the germline V gene, SGHVS is the CDR1 and FQNEAQ is the CDR2.